The present TCR beta chain was sequenced within a study of identical twins. This clonotype has ten or more counts. TCRdb passed the 5' RACE reads through MiXCR, listing each CDR3 protein once. The sample lists hundreds of thousands of distinct CDR3 sequences, about a tenth occurring once. Trimming stripped 6 bases from V and 1 base from J, with 3 bases between. The CDR3 is 11 residues long. In germline, CDR1 is MNHEY, CDR2 SVGEGT. Sequencing was done on a sample of memory (CD45RO+) T cells sorted from blood. This chain connects TRBV6-2 or TRBV6-3 to TRBJ1-1, with D hard to call. The clonotype was recovered from a woman aged 18-29 years in good health. This chain's CDR3 is CASSWNTEAFF. The CDR3 coding sequence is TGTGCCAGCAGCTGGAACACTGAAGCTTTCTTT.